The 10 T cell receptor beta chains in this list originate from one sample, sequenced in a study of T cell changes during pregnancy in multiple sclerosis (dated by TCRdb to between 2019 and 2020). Library generation was performed with the immunoSEQ multiplex PCR assay. TCRdb limited this immuneACCESS table to in-frame rearrangements with V and J called. A share of clones is missing; checked studies link under half to unresolved V genes, and the rest is unexplained. The sample table contains about 100,000 clones; only one count was recorded for 85% to 95% of them. Approximately 1.2% of the sample is in the top ten clones. Sequenced material: peripheral blood, taken in the second trimester of pregnancy. These receptors were taken from a female donor with multiple sclerosis, enrolled in a pregnancy study.

The V call is TRBV30, the J call TRBJ2-1; 8 bases align to TRBD2. V trimming: 3 bases; J trimming: 9 bases; junction bases outside the gene matches: 4. The germline V gene has CDR1 GTSNPN and CDR2 SVGIG (reference sequence). The CDR3 runs to 12 residues. CDR3 protein: CAWSGLAREQFF. CDR3 nucleotides: TGTGCCTGGAGCGGACTAGCACGTGAGCAGTTCTTC.

This clone was observed once. V gene TRBV6-1 combines with J gene TRBJ2-3; TRBD1 matches at 7 bases. CDR1 MNHNS and CDR2 SASEGT come from the germline V gene. Unmatched junction bases numbered 7, after V lost 4 bases and J lost 3 bases. This CDR3 comprises 15 residues. The CDR3 sequence is CASSGRQGATDTQYF. The CDR3 region has the DNA TGTGCCAGCAGTGGACGACAGGGAGCGACAGATACGCAGTATTTT.

J is TRBJ1-6 and V is TRBV6-1; D gene uncertain. The CDR3 covers 12 residues. From germline, CDR1 is MNHNS and CDR2 SASEGT. The V and J ends lost 1 base and 13 bases respectively, with 8 bases between them. CDR3 sequence reads: CASSEDVYPLHF. CDR3 DNA: TGTGCCAGCAGTGAAGATGTCTATCCCCTCCACTTT.

This chain links TRBV4-2 with TRBJ2-2; TRBD1 is a possible D gene (6 bases). The CDR3 extends over 16 amino acids. Germline loops: CDR1 LGHNA, CDR2 YNFKEQ. V shed 1 base and J shed 4 bases, with 13 bases lying between them. CDR3 protein: CASSQAYRAGTGELFF. CDR3 DNA sequence: TGTGCCAGCAGCCAAGCTTACAGGGCGGGCACCGGGGAGCTGTTTTTT.

The V call is TRBV9, the J call TRBJ2-7; a weak D match, TRBD1 (6 bases). The CDR3 runs to 12 residues. Trimming took 3 bases from V and 5 from J, leaving 9 bases between them. Germline lookup yields CDR1 SGDLS and CDR2 YYNGEE. The CDR3 loop reads CASSGPGDEQYF. The CDR3 nucleotides read TGTGCCAGCAGCGGGCCAGGGGACGAGCAGTACTTC.

The chain employs TRBV11-3 and TRBJ2-5; TRBD1 aligns across 7 bases. V was pared by 2 bases and J by 5 bases, with 8 bases of the junction left unmatched. Germline V gives CDR1 SGHNT, CDR2 YENEEA. The CDR3 consists of 15 residues. The DNA of the CDR3 is TGTGCCAGCAGCTTAAGGACAGGCAAGGAGGAGACCCAGTACTTC. Its translation is CASSLRTGKEETQYF.

This chain links TRBV30 with TRBJ2-5; the D gene is possibly TRBD1 (6 bases). The ends were cut back, 1 base at V and 5 bases at J, with 17 bases in the middle. The CDR3 spans 15 residues. Germline V gene sequence: CDR1 GTSNPN, CDR2 SVGIG (reference sequence). In DNA, the CDR3 is TGTGCCTGGAGTGGGGGGACAACAAGGTCGGAGACCCAGTACTTC. Translation gives CAWSGGTTRSETQYF.

This chain links TRBV19 with TRBJ2-1; D is possibly TRBD2 (6 bases). Trimming removed 6 bases from V and 4 bases from J, with 10 bases in between. CDR3 length: 13 residues. Germline V lookup: CDR1 LNHDA, CDR2 SQIVND (reference sequence). For the CDR3, the DNA is TGTGCCAGTAGCGACGGGGGTTACAATGAGCAGTTCTTC. It encodes CASSDGGYNEQFF. Together with reference TRBV19 and TRBJ2-1, the CDR3 gives the full variable domain: DGGITQSPKYLFRKEGQNVTLSCEQNLNHDAMYWYRQDPGQGLRLIYYSQIVNDFQKGDIAEGYSVSREKKESFPLTVTSAQKNPTAFYLCASSDGGYNEQFFGPGTRLTVL.

This clone was counted a single time. The gene calls are TRBV5-1 and TRBJ2-2; 9 bases line up with TRBD1. Losses at the gene ends were 4 bases for V and 4 bases for J; bases not matched to a gene: 8. In germline, CDR1 is SGHRS, CDR2 YFSETQ. The CDR3 contains 16 residues. CDR3 sequence reads: CASSTGQGISTGELFF. DNA for the CDR3: TGCGCCAGCAGCACCGGACAGGGGATAAGCACCGGGGAGCTGTTTTTT.

This clone appeared a single time. The gene calls are TRBV18 and TRBJ1-4; D might be TRBD1 (5 bases). The ends were cut back, 4 bases at V and 0 bases at J, with 21 bases in the middle. Germline-derived CDR1 and CDR2 are KGHSH and LQKENI. The CDR3 length is 19 residues. The CDR3 loop reads CASSLLGAPAEATNEKLFF. The CDR3 DNA sequence: TGTGCCAGCTCACTTCTTGGGGCCCCGGCCGAAGCAACTAATGAAAAACTGTTTTTT. The complete variable domain, with remaining parts taken from reference TRBV18 and TRBJ1-4, reads NAGVMQNPRHLVRRRGQEARLRCSPMKGHSHVYWYRQLPEEGLKFMVYLQKENIIDESGMPKERFSAEFPKEGPSILRIQQVVRGDSAAYFCASSLLGAPAEATNEKLFFGSGTQLSVL.